The clone carrying this TCR beta chain was seen more than once but under ten times. Its target is not known. Trimming at V came to 5 bases and at J to 2 bases, leaving 5 bases not matched to a gene. Germline CDR1 reads SEHNR; CDR2 reads FQNEAQ (reference sequence). There are 16 residues in the CDR3. The sample comes from a study of response to subunit inactivated influenza vaccine. TCRdb itself ran the RT-PCR reads through MiXCR, one entry per CDR3 protein. The repertoire consists of fewer than 600,000 distinct CDR3 sequences, with approximately 7.8% occurring once and the leading ten covering around 13%. Study results and caveats: New T cells are recruited in small numbers by each seasonal influenza vaccination, according to the authors' suggestion.

The chain links TRBV7-9 to TRBJ2-3, with 12 bases identical to TRBD2. Sequenced here: PBMCs from blood, sampled around 25 months after vaccination. The sequence came from a man aged 50 to 75 who received an inactivated influenza vaccine. The CDR3 nucleotides read TGTGCCAGCAGCCCCGGACTAGCGGGGAACACAGATACGCAGTATTTT. It encodes CASSPGLAGNTDTQYF.